This is a list of T cell receptor beta chains from one sample in a study of blood T cell repertoires in COVID-19. Sequenced by immunoSEQ multiplex PCR; TCRdb stores in-frame clones only, minus some. The table has 300,000 to 350,000 clones, roughly 89% seen once. Material: peripheral blood. The receptors derive from a woman between 18 and 30 years old who had recovered from COVID-19. Both conserved end residues are part of each CDR3. A D gene is named only where the DNA matches it firmly. Clone size is shown for a subset of rows, as once, few, many or a class of expanded clone.

>13|.|TRBJ1-3|TRBV19|.
TGTGCCAGTAGCGGGTACTCTGGAAACACCATATATTTT
CASSGYSGNTIYF
>18|.|TRBJ2-5|TRBV5-4|TRBD2
TGTGCCAGCAGCTATGGGGGTGTCAGCGGGGGCCTTCAAGAGACCCAGTACTTC
CASSYGGVSGGLQETQYF
>14|.|TRBJ2-5|TRBV27|TRBD2
TGTGCCAGCAGTTCTAGCGGGAGGGGAGAGACCCAGTACTTC
CASSSSGRGETQYF
>15|.|TRBJ2-1|TRBV9|.
TGTGCCAGCAGTGTCACAGGGTCGGCCAACAATGAGCAGTTCTTC
CASSVTGSANNEQFF
>17|.|TRBJ1-4|TRBV10-3|.
TGTGCCATCAGCGAACGCACTTCAGGAATCGCGACAGAAAAACTGTTTTTT
CAISERTSGIATEKLFF
>15|.|TRBJ1-3|TRBV18|TRBD1
TGTGCCAGCTCACCACCGGGACAGTCACCAAACACCATATATTTT
CASSPPGQSPNTIYF
>16|.|TRBJ2-1|TRBV5-4|TRBD2
TGTGCCAGCAGCCCCGGACTAGCGGGAGGGCCTAATGAGCAGTTCTTC
CASSPGLAGGPNEQFF
>15|.|TRBJ1-5|TRBV30|TRBD1
TGTGCCTGGAGCAGGGACAGCCCCAGCAATCAGCCCCAGCATTTT
CAWSRDSPSNQPQHF
>16|.|TRBJ2-1|TRBV29-1|TRBD2
TGCAGCGTTGGGGGACTAGCGGGAGGGAGTGGAAATGAGCAGTTCTTC
CSVGGLAGGSGNEQFF
>14|.|TRBJ2-5|TRBV7-2|.
TGTGCCAGCAGCTTAGAAGGAGCCTCGGAGACCCAGTACTTC
CASSLEGASETQYF
>16|.|TRBJ1-5|TRBV10-3|TRBD1
TGTGCCATCAGTGAGCGCGGGACAGGTTACAATCAGCCCCAGCATTTT
CAISERGTGYNQPQHF
>14|.|TRBJ1-1|TRBV12-5|.
TGTGCTAGTGGCCCCAGGGGACCCAACACTGAAGCTTTCTTT
CASGPRGPNTEAFF
>14|.|TRBJ2-1|TRBV15|TRBD2
TGTGCCACCAGCAGAGCACTAGCGGGAGTTGAGCAGTTCTTC
CATSRALAGVEQFF
>12|few|TRBJ1-3|TRBV7-9|TRBD1
TGTGCCAGTCAGGGGGCTGGAAACACCATATATTTT
CASQGAGNTIYF
>18|.|TRBJ2-3|TRBV19|TRBD2
TGTGCCAGTAGTATAAAACCGGGACTAGCGGGAGATGAAGATACGCAGTATTTT
CASSIKPGLAGDEDTQYF
>15|.|TRBJ1-4|TRBV7-6|TRBD1
TGTGCCAGCAGCTTAGCGGCAGGGGGCGAAGAAAAACTGTTTTTT
CASSLAAGGEEKLFF
>11|once|TRBJ2-1|TRBV27|.
TGTGCCAGCAGCCTTCACAATGAGCAGTTCTTC
CASSLHNEQFF
>15|.|TRBJ1-5|TRBV9|.
TGTGCCAGCAGCGTAAGCGGTGCAGGCTATCAGCCCCAGCATTTT
CASSVSGAGYQPQHF
>13|.|TRBJ1-2|TRBV3-1/TRBV3-2|TRBD1
TGTGCCAGCAGCCAGGGACAGACCTATGGCTACACCTTC
CASSQGQTYGYTF
>14|.|TRBJ1-3|TRBV5-1|.
TGCGCCAGCAGTTCGGGGTCTGGAGGAAACACCATATATTTT
CASSSGSGGNTIYF
>17|.|TRBJ2-3|TRBV13|TRBD2
TGTGCCAGCAGCGAAGGGGGGCTAGCGGGAAGCACAGATACGCAGTATTTT
CASSEGGLAGSTDTQYF
>16|.|TRBJ2-3|TRBV9|.
TGTGCCAGCAGCGTAGGAGGAGGCCGACCCACAGATACGCAGTATTTT
CASSVGGGRPTDTQYF
>16|.|TRBJ1-1|TRBV5-6|.
TGTGCCAGCAGCTTGGAGTCAGGGCACATGAACACTGAAGCTTTCTTT
CASSLESGHMNTEAFF
>11|.|TRBJ1-1|TRBV12-3/TRBV12-4|.
TGTGCCAGTTCAGGGCGGGGTGAAGCTTTCTTT
CASSGRGEAFF
>18|.|TRBJ1-4|TRBV3-1/TRBV3-2|TRBD1
TGTGCCAGCAGCCAAAGGGACAGGGGGATGGGGACTAATGAAAAACTGTTTTTT
CASSQRDRGMGTNEKLFF
>15|.|TRBJ2-1|TRBV11-2|.
TGTGCCAGCAGCCCCAGGCCCCGTAGTCACAATGAGCAGTTCTTC
CASSPRPRSHNEQFF
>12|.|TRBJ1-1|TRBV10-3|.
TGTGCCATCGCTTTCCGGAGCACTGAAGCTTTCTTT
CAIAFRSTEAFF
>17|.|TRBJ2-1|TRBV24-1|TRBD1
TGTGCCACCTCCCTGGGGACAGTATCTCTCCTTTACAATGAGCAGTTCTTC
CATSLGTVSLLYNEQFF
>14|.|TRBJ1-6|TRBV5-1|TRBD1
TGCGCCAGCAGCTACGACAGGGGAGGCTCACCCCTCCACTTT
CASSYDRGGSPLHF
>12|once|TRBJ1-1|TRBV5-1|.
TGCGCCAGCAGCCAGGGTGCAGCTGAAGCTTTCTTT
CASSQGAAEAFF
>16|.|TRBJ2-2|TRBV27|TRBD1
TGTGCCAGCAGTCTTTTAGTTGGACAGGGATCCGGGGAGCTGTTTTTT
CASSLLVGQGSGELFF
>17|.|TRBJ1-5|TRBV28|TRBD1
TGTGCCAGCAGTTTAGGGGACAGGGGGCTTCGCAATCAGCCCCAGCATTTT
CASSLGDRGLRNQPQHF
>16|.|TRBJ2-5|TRBV9|TRBD2
TGTGCCAGCAGCGTAGGCCCTAGCGGGGTCCAAGAGACCCAGTACTTC
CASSVGPSGVQETQYF
>16|.|TRBJ1-3|TRBV4-1|.
TGCGCCAGCAGCCAAGATGGCGGGCCCTCTGGAAACACCATATATTTT
CASSQDGGPSGNTIYF
>14|.|TRBJ2-4|TRBV4-1|.
TGCGCCAGCAGCCAAGACAGTATCAAAAACATTCAGTACTTC
CASSQDSIKNIQYF
>16|.|TRBJ2-3|TRBV2|TRBD2
TGTGCCAGCCGGCCTCTAGCGGGAGGGGCGACAGATACGCAGTATTTT
CASRPLAGGATDTQYF
>18|.|TRBJ2-6|TRBV6-4|TRBD2
TGTGCCAGCAGTGAATTGGGACTAGGATTCCCTGGGGCCAACGTCCTGACTTTC
CASSELGLGFPGANVLTF
>14|.|TRBJ2-5|TRBV6-5|TRBD2
TGTGCCAGCAGTACTAGCGGAATACAAGAGACCCAGTACTTC
CASSTSGIQETQYF
>13|.|TRBJ1-2|TRBV6-2/TRBV6-3|TRBD1
TGTGCCAGCAGTCGACGACAGGGTGTTGGCTACACCTTC
CASSRRQGVGYTF
>15|.|TRBJ2-1|TRBV6-5|TRBD2
TGTGCCAGCGCATATCGACTAGCGGGCGGGAATGAGCAGTTCTTC
CASAYRLAGGNEQFF
>15|.|TRBJ2-2|TRBV7-8|TRBD1
TGTGCCAGCAGCTTACGGGACAGGGGGACCGGGGAGCTGTTTTTT
CASSLRDRGTGELFF
>14|.|TRBJ2-2|TRBV19|TRBD2
TGTGCCAGTAGTCCCGCAGCGGGAGGTGGGGAGCTGTTTTTT
CASSPAAGGGELFF
>18|.|TRBJ1-5|TRBV21-1|.
TGTGCCAGCAGCGGCTTCCGGACAGGGGGCAGGGGCAATCAGCCCCAGCATTTT
CASSGFRTGGRGNQPQHF
>13|.|TRBJ1-1|TRBV27|.
TGTGCCAGCAGTGGACAGAGTGGGACTGAAGCTTTCTTT
CASSGQSGTEAFF
>16|.|TRBJ1-2|TRBV5-6|TRBD1
TGTGCCAGCAGGGCCACAGGGGACGGAGCTCGCTATGGCTACACCTTC
CASRATGDGARYGYTF
>16|.|TRBJ1-2|TRBV7-2|.
TGTGCCAGCAGCTTTAGGGGCGGACGGATGAACTATGGCTACACCTTC
CASSFRGGRMNYGYTF
>13|once|TRBJ1-2|TRBV7-8|.
TGTGCCAGCAGCTTAGGACAGATCTATGGCTACACCTTC
CASSLGQIYGYTF
>16|.|TRBJ1-2|TRBV11-2|TRBD1
TGTGCCAGCAGCTTTTCCGGACAGGACGGCAGGAATGGCTACACCTTC
CASSFSGQDGRNGYTF
>17|.|TRBJ2-5|TRBV4-3|TRBD1
TGCGCCAGCAGCCAAGCTAGGGACAGGGCGGTTGTAGAGACCCAGTACTTC
CASSQARDRAVVETQYF
>14|.|TRBJ1-6|TRBV30|.
TGTGCCTGGAGTATGACCGGGACACTACGACCCCTCCACTTT
CAWSMTGTLRPLHF